This TCR beta chain was retrieved from a study of T cells in tumors after PD-1 blockade (dated by TCRdb to between 2018 and 2021). Regarding the study in general: Prior checkpoint blockade, systemic immunosuppressant use, and recent radiotherapy or other anti-cancer therapy within 4 weeks were grounds for patient exclusion. Patients received pembrolizumab 200 mg every 3 weeks or cemiplimab 350 mg every 2 weeks. Some patients also continued taking vismodegib 150 mg daily during anti-PD-1 treatment. On average, peripheral blood samples yielded roughly 39,000 unique clonotypes and 100,000 or so TCR templates (range roughly 21,000-280,000). Using site-matched tumors from BCC or SCC patients sampled before and after anti-PD-1 therapy, the study carried out paired single-cell RNA and TCR sequencing. Bulk TCR sequencing was performed on fewer than 13 peripheral blood samples from 5 or 6 patients to compare blood and tumor clonotypes. Clinical response was assessed using RECIST version 1.1.

Genomic DNA extracted from tumor biopsies or peripheral blood was used for bulk TCRbeta sequencing, with input ranging from roughly 550 ng to 6,500 ng. Every patient had histologically proven advanced or metastatic basal or squamous cell carcinoma and was a poor candidate for surgical resection. The basal cell carcinoma cohort was made up of around eleven patients, and bulk tumor TCR sequencing was performed for 8 of these patients. Measured from the cysteine to the phenylalanine, the CDR3 is 13 residues long. Of the read, only the CDR3 DNA is kept; its 39 bases are in frame from base 1. The germline V gene supplies CDR1 SQVTM and CDR2 ANQGSEA. At the junction V is shortened by 4 bases and J by 0 bases; bases outside the gene matches: 0. With regard to this clone: Its antigen target is currently unknown. No much larger clone is present one base from it, and per-base qualities are unavailable.

Here is what the overall study found, with its caveats: Roughly 40% of TCR clonotypes from the tumor were detected in blood, and certain novel exhausted tumor clones were present in blood collected before treatment, which suggests recruitment from the periphery. The source of novel T cell clones was not identified and could include lymphoid organs or rare unexpanded clones within the tumor or its periphery.

Deep TCRbeta sequencing was performed with the immunoSEQ platform. The authors' pipeline ran thus. Only productive rearrangements were exported from the immunoSEQ Analyzer for downstream analysis. T cell phenotypes were assigned to bulk TCRbeta clonotypes by matching the clonotypes to single-cell RNA+TCR-seq clones with the same TCRbeta sequence. Tumor enrichment of a clone was calculated by dividing the clone's tumor frequency by the clone's PBMC frequency, both taken from bulk TCR sequencing. GLIPH was used to group TCRs into specificity groups, clusters of distinct TCRs likely recognizing common antigens via shared CDR3 motifs. TCRdb carries this immuneACCESS record with in-frame sequences only. Its versions omit some clonotypes, under half of them owing to an unresolved V gene in the studies checked, with the rest unexplained. That table is the source of V, J and clone size, and D and trimming were worked out from the DNA. The sample includes some 20,000 clones, with 81% observed a single time. The ten largest clones represent about a quarter of the sample.

The source is a human donor with advanced basal cell or squamous cell carcinoma (not recorded which). This specimen consisted of PBMCs, obtained after anti-PD-1 therapy. The receptor chain draws on TRBV29-1 and TRBJ1-5; TRBD1 lines up with 7 middle nucleotides. The DNA sequence reads TGCAGCGTTGGGACAGGTAGCAATCAGCCCCAGCATTTT. This translates into CSVGTGSNQPQHF.